Listed here are 2 T cell receptor beta chains from one sample, sequenced in a study of Graves' ophthalmopathy and Graves' hyperthyroidism. Investigators amplified TCR beta CDR3 regions from RNA transcripts. First-round RT-PCR with HTBI primers preceded a second-round multiplex PCR. One entry per CDR3 protein, called by TCRdb with MiXCR from the multiplex PCR reads. The repertoire has about 640,000 distinct CDR3 sequences, roughly two fifths of them found once; the top ten carry under 3.5%. What was sequenced was peripheral blood. These TCRs come from an adult man with Graves' ophthalmopathy.

At least ten counts were recorded for this clonotype. The V and J genes are TRBV5-1 and TRBJ2-2, with D possibly TRBD2 on 6 matching bases. CDR3 length: 16 residues. Per the germline V gene, CDR1 is SGHRS and CDR2 is YFSETQ. The CDR3 bases are TGCGCGTGCAGTAGGGCGGCGGGGCTGAACACCGGGGAGCTGTTTTTT. It is translated as CACSRAAGLNTGELFF. Supplemented by reference TRBV5-1 and TRBJ2-2, the full variable domain reads KAGVTQTPRYLIKTRGQQVTLSCSPISGHRSVSWYQQTPGQGLQFLFEYFSETQRNKGNFPGRFSGRQFSNSRSEMNVSTLELGDSALYLCACSRAAGLNTGELFFGEGSRLTVL.

This chain uses TRBV12-3 or TRBV12-4 with TRBJ1-1, with a possible D match to TRBD1 (5 bases). The V and J ends lost 10 bases and 10 bases respectively, with 19 bases between them. The CDR3 runs to 12 residues. In nucleotides, the CDR3 is TGTGCCACCCAACTCCAGGCAGGGCCAGCTTTCTTT. Translated: CATQLQAGPAFF.